This TCR beta chain stems from a study of blood T cells in healthy people across ages. Whole-study context: About one barcoded beta molecule per two T cells was the capture yield of template switching.

V was trimmed by 1 base and J by 4 bases, leaving 5 bases between them. This CDR3 region has 13 residues. CDR1 is ENHRY and CDR2 is SYGVKD in the germline V gene. This clonotype has only a few counts. The study recruited healthy Caucasian donors from Russia who were aged about 6 to 90. Each sample yielded at least 6 micrograms of PBMC total RNA. Using a J-beta primer mix together with a sample-barcoded 5' primer, a second PCR was run for about 7 to 12 cycles. A 12-random-nucleotide template-switch adaptor tagged each cDNA molecule. TCRdb processed the 5' RACE reads anew with MiXCR; each CDR3 protein has one entry. The repertoire holds about 1,000,000 distinct CDR3 sequences, with 35% to 50% as singletons.

The origin of this receptor is a woman aged 60 to 75 in good health. The V call is TRBV10-3, the J call TRBJ1-5; a weak D match, TRBD1 (5 bases). The specimen was blood. CDR3 bases: TGTGCCATCAGTGAGTGGGGGAATCAGCCCCAGCATTTT. The encoded protein is CAISEWGNQPQHF.